This T cell receptor beta chain came from a study of cytomegalovirus exposure and HLA in healthy donors. Whole-study findings and limits: Analysis performed later found about 17,000 TCR beta sequences associated with HLA alleles at 0.05 false discovery rate.

Trimming removed 3 bases from V and 4 bases from J; junction bases left unmatched: 6. Germline lookup yields CDR1 SGHRS and CDR2 YFSETQ. The CDR3 has 16 residues. With respect to this clone: What it recognizes is unknown.

13 Jbeta primers and 60 Vbeta primers were used for the PCR. Profiling relied on immunoSEQ multiplex PCR, and the TCRdb table lists in-frame clones only, not all of them. The data contain about 130,000 clones, around 74% of them singletons. The TCR was taken from a man aged 40-49 years in good health and CMV-seropositive. The rearrangement joins TRBV5-1 to TRBJ1-4, with 10 bases aligning to TRBD1. The specimen sequenced was PBMCs. The CDR3 is CASSSGTGANNEKLFF. The CDR3 DNA reads as TGCGCCAGCAGCTCCGGGACAGGGGCCAATAATGAAAAACTGTTTTTT.